Following are 25 T cell receptor beta chains from one sample sequenced in a study of blood T cell repertoires in COVID-19 (dated by TCRdb to about 2020). Library preparation employed the immunoSEQ multiplex PCR assay. The source is immuneACCESS, and TCRdb retained only in-frame sequences with V and J called. Part of the clones is not carried over; for the studies checked, unresolved V genes explain less than half of this, and the remainder is unexplained. The sample has some 40,000 clones on record, roughly 75% of them singletons. The ten top clones hold more than 30% of the sample. The sample consisted of peripheral blood. The receptor set was obtained from a man older than 75 with active or convalescent COVID-19.

By share, this clone counts as hyperexpanded. The chain couples TRBV7-2 to TRBJ1-5, with D perhaps matching TRBD1 (5 bases). Per germline, CDR1 SGHTA and CDR2 FQGNSA. The CDR3 contains 15 residues. V lost 7 bases and J lost 3, with 16 bases in between. Here the CDR3 reads CASTLEAGNNQPQHF. DNA of the CDR3: TGTGCCAGCACCCTCGAGGCAGGGAACAATCAGCCCCAGCATTTT.

The gene calls are TRBV28 and TRBJ1-5; D is perhaps TRBD1 (6 bases). Germline CDR1 and CDR2: MDHEN and SYDVKM. This CDR3 is 14 amino acids long. The V and J ends lost 4 bases and 2 bases respectively, with 9 bases between them. The CDR3 sequence is CASSSEGGNQPQHF. CDR3 DNA: TGTGCCAGCAGTTCTGAGGGGGGCAATCAGCCCCAGCATTTT.

This chain links TRBV3-1 (or the pseudogene TRBV3-2) with TRBJ1-1; 11 bases agree with TRBD1. CDR3 length equals 14 residues. Losses at the gene ends were 4 bases for V and 5 bases for J; bases not matched to a gene: 3. Germline V gives CDR1 LGHDT, CDR2 YNNKEL (reference sequence). The CDR3 reads CASSPRDRGTEAFF. Here the CDR3 DNA reads TGTGCCAGCAGCCCCCGGGACAGGGGGACTGAAGCTTTCTTT.

The chain is built from TRBV18 and TRBJ1-6; D is unresolved. The CDR3 has 14 residues. Germline V gene data show CDR1 as KGHSH and CDR2 as LQKENI. V shed 1 base and J shed 13 bases, with 14 bases lying between them. The CDR3 region is CASSPRAGEGPLHF. The CDR3 DNA reads TGTGCCAGCTCACCACGTGCAGGTGAGGGTCCCCTCCACTTT.

The chain joins TRBV7-8 to TRBJ1-1; D remains unclear. The ends were cut back, 2 bases at V and 4 bases at J, with 17 bases in the middle. This CDR3 region has 16 residues. CDR1 and CDR2 (germline): SGHVS, FQNEAQ. CDR3: CASSLHLLERGTEAFF. The CDR3 DNA follows: TGTGCCAGCAGCTTACACTTACTGGAGCGGGGCACTGAAGCTTTCTTT.

This chain uses TRBV7-3 with TRBJ2-7, with D maybe TRBD1 (5 bases). V gave up 2 bases and J gave up 3 bases, with 11 bases separating them. Germline loops: CDR1 SGHTA, CDR2 FQGTGA. CDR3 length: 14 amino acids. The CDR3 reads CASSLYSGNYEQYF. The CDR3 region has the DNA TGTGCCAGCAGCTTATATTCAGGGAACTACGAGCAGTACTTC.

This clone was seen just once. CDR3 amino acids: CASSPGGSRKDIQYF. In nucleotides, the CDR3 is TGTGCCAGCAGCCCCGGAGGGTCGCGAAAGGACATTCAGTACTTC. This chain uses TRBV7-2 with TRBJ2-4; possibly TRBD2 for D (6 bases). Germline values: CDR1 SGHTA, CDR2 FQGNSA. V was cut by 5 bases and J by 8 bases, with 19 bases left in between. There are 15 residues in the CDR3.

The rearrangement links TRBV27 to TRBJ2-2, with 7 positions matching TRBD2. Germline V gives CDR1 MNHEY, CDR2 SMNVEV (reference sequence). J gave up 6 bases and V 5 bases, and 9 bases lay outside the gene matches. The CDR3 spans 15 residues. DNA for the CDR3: TGTGCCAGCAGTCCCCGGGGAGGGGATCCCGGGGAGCTGTTTTTT. Its protein product is CASSPRGGDPGELFF.

The chain joins TRBV4-1 to TRBJ2-1; 7 positions agree with TRBD2. CDR1 is MGHRA, CDR2 YSYEKL, per germline. CDR3 length: 16 residues. Germline trimming cut 4 bases from V and 4 bases from J; bases unmatched to any gene: 10. This CDR3 reads CASSLDLWGGYNEQFF. The CDR3 DNA reads TGCGCCAGCAGCCTAGATCTGTGGGGGGGTTACAATGAGCAGTTCTTC.

The V call is TRBV9, the J call TRBJ2-6, with D possibly matching TRBD2 (6 bases). In germline, CDR1 is SGDLS, CDR2 YYNGEE. V lost 4 bases, J lost 4 bases, and 24 bases lay in between. This CDR3 contains 19 residues. CDR3 coding DNA: TGTGCCAGCAGCCCCCGGGGGAGGACTGTCGGGGCGGGGGCCAACGTCCTGACTTTC. As protein: CASSPRGRTVGAGANVLTF. Complete variable domain (other parts from reference TRBV9 and TRBJ2-6): DSGVTQTPKHLITATGQRVTLRCSPRSGDLSVYWYQQSLDQGLQFLIQYYNGEERAKGNILERFSAQQFPDLHSELNLSSLELGDSALYFCASSPRGRTVGAGANVLTFGAGSRLTVL.

V and J are TRBV4-3 and TRBJ1-2, with a tentative D call TRBD1 (6 bases). V lost 0 bases to trimming and J lost 4 bases, with 12 bases between them. CDR1 and CDR2 from the germline V gene are LGHNA and YSLEER. The length of the CDR3 is 15 residues. Here the CDR3 DNA reads TGCGCCAGCAGCCAAGATTCTGAGGGGGTCTATGGCTACACCTTC. It yields the protein CASSQDSEGVYGYTF.

This sequence joins TRBV10-3 and TRBJ1-1; 8 bases map to TRBD1. This CDR3 comprises 16 residues. The ends lost 3 bases at V and 5 bases at J; junction bases unmatched: 11. Looked up from germline, CDR1 is ENHRY and CDR2 is SYGVKD. The CDR3 here is CAISDPGQAFRTEAFF. Here the CDR3 DNA reads TGTGCCATCAGTGACCCGGGACAGGCCTTTAGGACTGAAGCTTTCTTT.

V and J are TRBV2 and TRBJ1-4; 8 bases are shared with TRBD1. This CDR3 spans 13 amino acids. Unmatched junction bases numbered 9, after V lost 10 bases and J lost 8 bases. In germline, CDR1 is SNHLY, CDR2 FYNNEI. The CDR3 reads CATQGGGGEKLFF. For the CDR3, the DNA is TGTGCCACACAGGGGGGCGGAGGCGAAAAACTGTTTTTT. Filled out from reference TRBV2 and TRBJ1-4, the complete variable domain reads EPEVTQTPSHQVTQMGQEVILRCVPISNHLYFYWYRQILGQKVEFLVSFYNNEISEKSEIFDDQFSVERPDGSNFTLKIRSTKLEDSAMYFCATQGGGGEKLFFGSGTQLSVL.

The chain joins TRBV6-5 to TRBJ2-3, with a possible D match to TRBD1 (5 bases). The V end lost 6 bases, the J end lost 0 bases, and 16 bases lay between the germline ends. The CDR3 spans 16 residues. Germline V gene lookup returns CDR1 MNHEY and CDR2 SVGAGI. The CDR3 DNA reads as TGTGCCAGCAGCTACCTCAGGGTTTCTAGCACAGATACGCAGTATTTT. It encodes CASSYLRVSSTDTQYF.

In its sample, this clone was seen a few times. In DNA form, the CDR3 reads TGTGCCAGCAGTTTCGCGTTTTCTGAAGCTTTCTTT. It encodes CASSFAFSEAFF. J is TRBJ1-1 and V is TRBV12-3 or TRBV12-4; D remains ambiguous. This CDR3 is built from 12 residues. V lost 3 bases and J lost 6, with 8 bases in between.

The chain joins TRBV7-3 to TRBJ2-2, with a tentative D call TRBD2 (7 bases). Trimming shortened V by 5 bases and J by 4 bases, and 17 bases separated the two germline ends. The CDR3 consists of 16 residues. Germline V gene sequence: CDR1 SGHTA, CDR2 FQGTGA. Written as DNA, the CDR3 is TGTGCCAGCAGCCTTTACGGGGGGCCGGGCACCGGGGAGCTGTTTTTT. Translated, it gives CASSLYGGPGTGELFF.

The chain couples TRBV6-2 or TRBV6-3 to TRBJ1-5; 7 bases agree with TRBD1. The CDR3 loop spans 14 amino acids. V trimming: 5 bases; J trimming: 7 bases; junction bases outside the gene matches: 8. In germline, CDR1 is MNHEY, CDR2 SVGEGT. In nucleotides, the CDR3 is TGTGCCAGCAGTCCACTCACAGGGGAGCAGCCCCAGCATTTT. Amino acids: CASSPLTGEQPQHF.

This chain joins TRBV5-8 and TRBJ1-1, with a tentative D call TRBD1 (5 bases). Germline assignment: CDR1 SGHTS and CDR2 YDEGEE. Trimming cost V 10 bases and J 3 bases, with 16 bases left between them. This CDR3 region has 13 residues. In DNA form, the CDR3 reads TGTGCCCGGGGGAGGGTTGGTGACACTGAAGCTTTCTTT. Residues: CARGRVGDTEAFF. The full variable domain, in which reference TRBV5-8 and TRBJ1-1 provide the parts outside the CDR3, is EAGVTQSPTHLIKTRGQQATLRCSPISGHTSVYWYQQALGLGLQFLLWYDEGEERNRGNFPPRFSGRQFPNYSSELNVNALELEDSALYLCARGRVGDTEAFFGQGTRLTVV.

The rearrangement uses TRBV4-2 and TRBJ1-1; 7 positions agree with TRBD1. CDR3 length: 16 residues. Germline CDR1 LGHNA, CDR2 YNFKEQ. V lost 0 bases, J lost 3 bases, and 7 bases stayed unmatched. Written as DNA, the CDR3 is TGTGCCAGCAGCCAAGATACGGCAGGGGGTGACACTGAAGCTTTCTTT. Encoded protein: CASSQDTAGGDTEAFF.

The rearrangement links TRBV19 to TRBJ2-7, with 10 nucleotides matching TRBD2. Germline trimming cut 4 bases from V and 4 bases from J; bases unmatched to any gene: 10. This CDR3 is built from 16 residues. Per the germline V gene, CDR1 is LNHDA and CDR2 is SQIVND (reference sequence). This CDR3 reads CASSTSLLAGIYEQYF. CDR3 nucleotide sequence: TGTGCCAGTAGTACTTCCTTACTAGCGGGAATTTACGAGCAGTACTTC.

This rearrangement joins TRBV28 to TRBJ2-1; TRBD2 matches at 8 bases. The germline V gene has CDR1 MDHEN and CDR2 SYDVKM. J gave up 6 bases and V 3 bases, and 7 bases lay outside the gene matches. This CDR3 spans 15 amino acids. The CDR3 sequence: CASSLQRELGNEQFF. The CDR3 DNA sequence: TGTGCCAGCAGTTTGCAGCGGGAGTTGGGCAATGAGCAGTTCTTC.

This clone was observed many times. V gene TRBV3-1 (or the pseudogene TRBV3-2) combines with J gene TRBJ2-3; 8 bases match TRBD2. Germline CDR1 is LGHDT and CDR2 is YNNKEL (reference sequence). This CDR3 has 17 amino acids. The V segment lost 0 bases and the J segment 0 bases; nucleotides outside the gene matches: 5. The CDR3 DNA follows: TGTGCCAGCAGCCAAGAGGGGATAGCGGGGAGCACAGATACGCAGTATTTT. This encodes CASSQEGIAGSTDTQYF.

This clone showed up just a few times. This sequence joins TRBV7-9 and TRBJ1-4; 7 nucleotides agree with TRBD1. V shed 3 bases, J shed 2 bases, and the junction held 3 bases outside the gene matches. The CDR3 covers 15 residues. Germline loops: CDR1 SEHNR, CDR2 FQNEAQ (reference sequence). In DNA, the CDR3 is TGTGCCAGCAGCTTGTCAGGGGGTACTAATGAAAAACTGTTTTTT. Translation gives CASSLSGGTNEKLFF. Full variable domain (missing parts from reference TRBV7-9 and TRBJ1-4): DTGVSQNPRHKITKRGQNVTFRCDPISEHNRLYWYRQTLGQGPEFLTYFQNEAQLEKSRLLSDRFSAERPKGSFSTLEIQRTEQGDSAMYLCASSLSGGTNEKLFFGSGTQLSVL.

The V and J genes are TRBV11-1 and TRBJ2-7; 7 bases line up with TRBD2. V lost 4 bases, J lost 2 bases, and 8 bases stayed unmatched. Germline V gene sequence: CDR1 SGHAT, CDR2 FQDESV (reference sequence). The CDR3 contains 15 residues. CDR3 sequence (DNA): TGTGCCAGCAGCTCCGCGGCTAGCGGTCCCTACGAGCAGTACTTC. As protein: CASSSAASGPYEQYF.

In its sample, this clone was seen once. This sequence joins TRBV7-9 and TRBJ1-3; no reliable D call. Germline CDR1 reads SEHNR; CDR2 reads FQNEAQ (reference sequence). Trimming removed 3 bases at V and 3 bases at J, with 3 bases between. There are 12 residues in the CDR3. As DNA, the CDR3 is TGTGCCAGCAGCTTGCGTGGAAACACCATATATTTT. It specifies CASSLRGNTIYF. The variable domain in full, completed from reference TRBV7-9 and TRBJ1-3, reads DTGVSQNPRHKITKRGQNVTFRCDPISEHNRLYWYRQTLGQGPEFLTYFQNEAQLEKSRLLSDRFSAERPKGSFSTLEIQRTEQGDSAMYLCASSLRGNTIYFGEGSWLTVV.